This is a list of T cell receptor beta chains from one sample in a study of OX40 agonist ivuxolimab in advanced cancers. Assay used: immunoSEQ multiplex PCR; TCRdb lists only in-frame clones, some missing. The profile shows 46,000 or so clones, more than 75% of them singletons. Sample: CD4+ or CD8+ T cells sorted from blood, taken in a trial of the OX40 agonist ivuxolimab. The receptors were sampled from an adult with an advanced solid tumor such as melanoma, head and neck, liver or kidney cancer. The CDR3 runs from the conserved cysteine through the conserved F or W. The D gene is left open where the match is weak. Clone size is shown for a subset of rows, as once, few, many or a class of expanded clone.

v_call: TRBV4-3
d_call: NA
j_call: TRBJ2-5
clone_size: NA
cdr3_aa: CASSQDRREETQYF
cdr3_nt: TGCGCCAGCAGCCAGGACCGGAGGGAAGAGACCCAGTACTTC

v_call: TRBV29-1
d_call: NA
j_call: TRBJ1-6
clone_size: NA
cdr3_aa: CSPGGFLYNSPLHF
cdr3_nt: TGCAGCCCTGGGGGTTTTTTGTATAATTCACCCCTCCACTTT

v_call: TRBV7-9
d_call: TRBD1
j_call: TRBJ1-6
clone_size: NA
cdr3_aa: CASSSPRGQQPLNSPLHF
cdr3_nt: TGTGCCAGCAGCTCCCCCAGGGGACAGCAACCTTTGAATTCACCCCTCCACTTT

v_call: TRBV4-3
d_call: NA
j_call: TRBJ2-7
clone_size: NA
cdr3_aa: CASSQEGWAGAYEQYF
cdr3_nt: TGCGCCAGCAGCCAAGAGGGTTGGGCAGGGGCCTACGAGCAGTACTTC

v_call: TRBV5-6
d_call: NA
j_call: TRBJ2-1
clone_size: NA
cdr3_aa: CASSPPSYNEQFF
cdr3_nt: TGTGCCAGCAGCCCCCCCTCCTACAATGAGCAGTTCTTC

v_call: TRBV7-9
d_call: NA
j_call: TRBJ1-6
clone_size: NA
cdr3_aa: CASSLGSNSPLHF
cdr3_nt: TGTGCCAGCAGCTTGGGCAGTAATTCACCCCTCCACTTT

v_call: TRBV6-5
d_call: TRBD1
j_call: TRBJ1-1
clone_size: once
cdr3_aa: CASTQNRGGTEAFF
cdr3_nt: TGTGCCAGCACCCAGAACAGGGGCGGCACTGAAGCTTTCTTT

v_call: TRBV11-2
d_call: NA
j_call: TRBJ2-5
clone_size: NA
cdr3_aa: CASSWLGTASVGGTQYF
cdr3_nt: TGTGCCAGCAGCTGGCTTGGGACAGCTTCTGTGGGAGGAACCCAGTACTTC

v_call: TRBV19
d_call: NA
j_call: TRBJ2-2
clone_size: NA
cdr3_aa: CASSIVVGANTGELFF
cdr3_nt: TGTGCCAGTAGTATAGTGGTCGGCGCGAACACCGGGGAGCTGTTTTTT

v_call: TRBV21-1
d_call: NA
j_call: TRBJ1-5
clone_size: NA
cdr3_aa: CASSRRTPVGMKYSNQPQHF
cdr3_nt: TGTGCCAGCAGCAGAAGGACACCAGTCGGTATGAAGTATAGCAATCAGCCCCAGCATTTT

v_call: TRBV4-2
d_call: NA
j_call: TRBJ2-1
clone_size: NA
cdr3_aa: CASSQYLAPERDEQFF
cdr3_nt: TGTGCCAGCAGCCAGTACCTAGCACCAGAGAGGGATGAGCAGTTCTTC

v_call: TRBV5-4
d_call: NA
j_call: TRBJ1-1
clone_size: once
cdr3_aa: CASSLEGQTNTEAFF
cdr3_nt: TGTGCCAGCAGCTTGGAAGGACAGACGAACACTGAAGCTTTCTTT

v_call: TRBV9
d_call: TRBD2
j_call: TRBJ2-1
clone_size: medium-sized
cdr3_aa: CASSQTSGGRGWFF
cdr3_nt: TGTGCCAGCAGCCAGACTAGCGGGGGCAGGGGGTGGTTCTTC

v_call: TRBV28
d_call: TRBD1
j_call: TRBJ2-7
clone_size: NA
cdr3_aa: CASSPERTGYHEQYF
cdr3_nt: TGTGCCAGCAGCCCGGAAAGGACAGGGTACCACGAGCAGTACTTC

v_call: TRBV6-1
d_call: TRBD1
j_call: TRBJ2-7
clone_size: once
cdr3_aa: CATPSGTGPYEQYF
cdr3_nt: TGTGCCACTCCCTCCGGGACAGGGCCTTACGAGCAGTACTTC

v_call: TRBV19
d_call: TRBD1
j_call: TRBJ1-5
clone_size: NA
cdr3_aa: CASTDRGPQPQHF
cdr3_nt: TGTGCCAGTACGGACAGGGGGCCTCAGCCCCAGCATTTT

v_call: TRBV19
d_call: NA
j_call: TRBJ2-7
clone_size: NA
cdr3_aa: CASSASYEQYF
cdr3_nt: TGTGCCAGTAGTGCCTCCTACGAGCAGTACTTC

v_call: TRBV7-9
d_call: TRBD2
j_call: TRBJ2-7
clone_size: few
cdr3_aa: CASSSRLGGGSYEQYF
cdr3_nt: TGTGCCAGCAGCTCAAGGCTTGGGGGGGGCTCCTACGAGCAGTACTTC

v_call: TRBV7-6
d_call: NA
j_call: TRBJ1-1
clone_size: NA
cdr3_aa: CASSLDIGEGTEAFF
cdr3_nt: TGTGCCAGCAGCTTAGATATCGGGGAGGGCACTGAAGCTTTCTTT

v_call: TRBV7-3
d_call: NA
j_call: TRBJ2-3
clone_size: NA
cdr3_aa: CASSLQGYTQYF
cdr3_nt: TGTGCCAGCAGCTTACAGGGATATACGCAGTATTTT

v_call: TRBV9
d_call: NA
j_call: TRBJ2-7
clone_size: NA
cdr3_aa: CASSPSSKVSSYEQYF
cdr3_nt: TGTGCCAGCAGCCCCTCCTCTAAGGTTAGCTCCTACGAGCAGTACTTC

v_call: TRBV4-2
d_call: TRBD2
j_call: TRBJ2-1
clone_size: few
cdr3_aa: CASSPSGYEQFF
cdr3_nt: TGTGCCAGCAGCCCTAGCGGCTATGAGCAGTTCTTC

v_call: TRBV11-2
d_call: NA
j_call: TRBJ1-5
clone_size: NA
cdr3_aa: CASSLDVTSNQPQHF
cdr3_nt: TGTGCCAGCAGCTTAGATGTAACCAGCAATCAGCCCCAGCATTTT

v_call: TRBV11-2
d_call: NA
j_call: TRBJ2-5
clone_size: NA
cdr3_aa: CASSPGLGIWETQYF
cdr3_nt: TGTGCCAGCAGCCCGGGACTCGGTATCTGGGAGACCCAGTACTTC

v_call: TRBV4-1
d_call: TRBD1
j_call: TRBJ2-3
clone_size: NA
cdr3_aa: CASSQEAGGTDTQYF
cdr3_nt: TGCGCCAGCAGCCAAGAAGCAGGGGGTACAGATACGCAGTATTTT

v_call: TRBV27
d_call: NA
j_call: TRBJ1-2
clone_size: NA
cdr3_aa: CASSFAQGLNYGYTF
cdr3_nt: TGTGCCAGCAGTTTTGCCCAGGGGCTCAACTATGGCTACACCTTC

v_call: TRBV6-7
d_call: TRBD2
j_call: TRBJ2-1
clone_size: NA
cdr3_aa: CASSYPTFRTSGRYNEQFF
cdr3_nt: TGTGCCAGCAGTTACCCGACATTTCGGACTAGCGGGAGATACAATGAGCAGTTCTTC

v_call: TRBV28
d_call: TRBD2
j_call: TRBJ2-7
clone_size: NA
cdr3_aa: CASSPTSGDYEQYF
cdr3_nt: TGTGCCAGCAGTCCTACTAGCGGGGACTACGAGCAGTACTTC

v_call: TRBV7-9
d_call: TRBD1
j_call: TRBJ1-1
clone_size: NA
cdr3_aa: CASSPGTAGVSTEAFF
cdr3_nt: TGTGCCAGCAGCCCCGGGACAGCGGGAGTGAGCACTGAAGCTTTCTTT

v_call: TRBV10-2
d_call: NA
j_call: TRBJ1-2
clone_size: NA
cdr3_aa: CASADIYGYTF
cdr3_nt: TGCGCCAGCGCCGACATCTATGGCTACACCTTC

v_call: TRBV9
d_call: NA
j_call: TRBJ2-1
clone_size: few
cdr3_aa: CASSVDGKPYNEQFF
cdr3_nt: TGTGCCAGCAGCGTAGATGGAAAACCTTACAATGAGCAGTTCTTC